Following are 6 T cell receptor beta chains from one sample sequenced in a study of response to subunit inactivated influenza vaccine. MiXCR was run by TCRdb on the RT-PCR reads, yielding one entry per CDR3 protein. This table has under 200,000 distinct CDR3 sequences, approximately 10% appearing once. The sequences come from non-naive T cells sorted from PBMCs, collected roughly 47 days after vaccination. Source of these receptors: a man aged 50-59 years who received an inactivated influenza vaccine.

This clonotype was seen many times. The J gene is TRBJ2-1, the V gene TRBV5-1; 7 nucleotides match TRBD1. The CDR3 has 16 residues. Germline CDR1 reads SGHRS; CDR2 reads YFSETQ. The trim removed 2 bases at V and 5 bases at J, leaving 10 bases unmatched. The CDR3 is CASSLQTGLVHNEQFF. CDR3 nucleotide sequence: TGCGCCAGCAGCTTACAGACAGGGTTGGTACACAATGAGCAGTTCTTC.

This clonotype was recorded a few times. The junction departs from the called germline gene at one end, perhaps through a read error. The chain is built from TRBV28 and TRBJ2-3; 9 nucleotides match TRBD1. The CDR3 is 16 amino acids. Germline V lookup: CDR1 MDHEN, CDR2 SYDVKM. CDR3: CASSRGTGKGTDKQYF. CDR3 in DNA: TGTGCCAGCAGTCGAGGGACAGGGAAAGGCACAGATAAGCAGTATTTT.

At least ten counts were recorded for this clonotype. V gene TRBV5-1 combines with J gene TRBJ1-6; D may be TRBD1 (5 bases). This CDR3 is built from 14 residues. Trimming pared 6 bases from V and 4 bases from J, leaving 11 bases between. Looked up from germline, CDR1 is SGHRS and CDR2 is YFSETQ. The CDR3 DNA sequence: TGCGCCAGCAAGGAAGGGGAATATAATTCACCCCTCCACTTT. Its protein product is CASKEGEYNSPLHF.

This clonotype was observed a handful of times. The chain uses TRBV12-3 or TRBV12-4 and TRBJ1-6, with D possibly matching TRBD1 (6 bases). Trimming shortened V by 5 bases and J by 6 bases, and 11 bases separated the two germline ends. The CDR3 is made up of 14 amino acids. The CDR3: CASSPQGFNSPLHF. The CDR3 region has the DNA TGTGCCAGCAGTCCACAGGGTTTTAATTCACCCCTCCACTTT.

The CDR3 loop is CASSLGLRVYEQYF. Written as DNA, the CDR3 is TGTGCCAGCAGCTTGGGGTTGCGGGTCTACGAGCAGTACTTC. The rearrangement uses TRBV7-2 and TRBJ2-7; perhaps TRBD2 as D (5 bases). Germline V gene lookup returns CDR1 SGHTA and CDR2 FQGNSA. V was clipped by 3 bases and J by 3 bases, with 12 bases between them. This CDR3 region has 14 residues.

The rearrangement uses TRBV4-2 and TRBJ2-7, with no clear D. The germline V and J ends were trimmed by 3 bases and 0 bases, with 9 bases remaining between them. The CDR3 is 14 residues long. Germline V gives CDR1 LGHNA, CDR2 YNFKEQ. CDR3 bases: TGTGCCAGCAGCCACAGTATTGGCTCCTACGAGCAGTACTTC. Its translation is CASSHSIGSYEQYF.